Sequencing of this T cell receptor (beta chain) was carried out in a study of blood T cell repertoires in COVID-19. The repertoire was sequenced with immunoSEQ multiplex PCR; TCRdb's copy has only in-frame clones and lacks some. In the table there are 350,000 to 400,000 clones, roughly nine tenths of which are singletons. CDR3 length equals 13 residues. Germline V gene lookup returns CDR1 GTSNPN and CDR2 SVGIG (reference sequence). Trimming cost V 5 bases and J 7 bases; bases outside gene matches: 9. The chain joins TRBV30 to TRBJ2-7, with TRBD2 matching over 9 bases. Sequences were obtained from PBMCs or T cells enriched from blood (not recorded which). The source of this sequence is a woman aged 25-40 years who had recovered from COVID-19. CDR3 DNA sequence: TGTGCCTGGGGAACAGGACTAGCGCTGGAGCAGTACTTC. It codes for CAWGTGLALEQYF.